This TCR beta chain stems from a study of blood T cell repertoires in COVID-19. V was clipped by 0 bases and J by 3 bases, with 11 bases between them. This CDR3 has 16 amino acids. Germline V gene data show CDR1 as SEHNR and CDR2 as FQNEAQ (reference sequence). Only in-frame clones appear in the TCRdb table, and some are missing; sequencing was by immunoSEQ multiplex PCR. The repertoire consists of 150,000 to 200,000 clones, with roughly 85% occurring once and the leading ten covering under 6%. This chain uses TRBV7-9 with TRBJ1-4; no clear D gene. Input material: peripheral blood. The receptor was derived from a woman between 45 and 65 years old with COVID-19, enrolled during active disease. CDR3 in amino acids: CASSLAGGGANEKLFF. In DNA, the CDR3 is TGTGCCAGCAGCTTAGCGGGCGGCGGGGCTAATGAAAAACTGTTTTTT.